This entry describes one TCR beta chain. By share, this clonotype ranks as medium-sized (0.01 to 0.1%). Which antigen it targets is not known. No base qualities exist here, and no much larger clone lies one base off it. A constant-region primer and ProtoScript II reverse transcriptase were used to reverse-transcribe TCRbeta-specific cDNA from roughly 0.55 ug total RNA. TCRbeta libraries were built with three nested multiplex PCR rounds, a slightly modified ARM-PCR procedure. Sample barcodes and Illumina adapters were added in a final 25-cycle PCR using Deep VentR polymerase. Amplicons of 200-500 bp were gel-purified with a QIAquick gel extraction kit before sequencing. An Illumina HiSeq 2500 was used to sequence the TCRbeta amplicons with 250-bp paired-end reads. As for the authors' bioinformatics: Quality trimming of reads was performed with Trimmomatic v0.33, and paired reads were merged with FLASH v1.2.11 so that full CDR3 sequences could be recovered. V, D and J germline segments were assigned to the rearranged TCRbeta sequences by MiGEC v1.2.1b. Clonotype statistics and Shannon-Wiener diversity indices were computed with VDJtools v1.0.0. Except for diversity analysis, only each sample's 250 most abundant clonotypes were used in subsequent analyses to reduce sampling bias. In-frame beta chains were kept once TCRdb had trimmed the public reads at Q25 with fastp and called clones with MiXCR. Identical CDR3 proteins give one entry, which carries the most common genes and DNA. These V and J calls rely on TCRdb rather than the paper's analysis. Here the sample has 85,000 to 100,000 distinct CDR3 sequences; around 70% occur a single time. Around 25% of the sample is held by the ten biggest clonotypes.

Total RNA and DNA were co-extracted without cell sorting from approximately 20-30 mg of bulk tissue using the AllPrep DNA/RNA mini kit. Between November 2015 and March 2016, a handful of patients in China with histopathologically diagnosed primary liver carcinoma had surgical resection. Chronic HBV infection was present in the patients, and the patients were treatment-naive at sampling. Pieces of fresh tumor and adjacent tissue were cut in half, with one half kept in RNAlater at -80 degrees C and the other half sent for histology. This record comes from a study of tumor-infiltrating lymphocytes in primary liver carcinoma (dated by TCRdb to the late 2010s). Notes on the research overall: Of the five patients, three men and two women aged 30 to 69 years, four had hepatocellular carcinoma and one had combined HCC and intrahepatic cholangiocarcinoma. The five patients had tumors staged T1-T3 N0M0, with maximum diameters ranging from about 4 to 10 cm. Each sample produced roughly 3.5 to 7.13 million productive TCRbeta reads, and read depth showed no significant difference between tissue types. The study combined TCRbeta repertoire sequencing, expression microarrays and whole-exome sequencing across five regions of each liver tumor, with adjacent normal tissue and blood. TCRbeta repertoire sequencing covered 35 specimens from 5 patients: around 25 tumor regions, 5 adjacent noncancerous liver tissues and 5 peripheral blood samples. Repertoires from technical replicates were highly reproducible, with mean shared-clone rates roughly 0.87 and correlation coefficients above 0.98. What the work shows at the level of the full study, not this receptor alone: A significantly larger repertoire fraction was made up by the top 250 clones in tumors than in blood (p = 0.039). Because only the TCR beta chain was sequenced and unpaired alpha chains were not captured, true repertoire diversity is likely underestimated. Pairs of tumor regions showed greater repertoire overlap (mean roughly 35%) than tumor-adjacent pairs (approximately 17%) or tumor-blood pairs (around 15%), which is consistent with antigen-driven expansion. Since the samples were bulk and unsorted, there was no way to compare CD4+ and CD8+ T cell repertoires. Only four or five patients were included in the study, and the authors note that the findings should be validated in a larger study.

The sequence derives from a man between 40 and 49 years old with primary liver carcinoma and hepatitis B virus infection. The sequenced material came from tumor-adjacent normal liver tissue.

The nucleotide sequence reads as follows: TGCAGCGTTGGAAAGGGAACGAACACTGAAGCTTTCTTT. This yields the protein CSVGKGTNTEAFF. In this chain, TRBV29-1 is recombined with TRBJ1-1; no D gene is confidently identified. The CDR3 covers 13 residues, taking in both the cysteine and the phenylalanine. Just CDR3 DNA is preserved here, 39 bases in frame from base 1. Deletion took 4 bases off V and 1 base off J, with a span of 10 bases between the germline ends. The germline V gene provides CDR1 SQVTM and CDR2 ANQGSEA.